The rows below give T cell receptor beta chains drawn from one sample of a study of cytomegalovirus exposure and HLA in healthy donors. Some clones are missing from TCRdb's copy, which holds only in-frame ones; the method was immunoSEQ multiplex PCR. The sample lists about 120,000 clones; about 70% were seen once. The sequenced sample was PBMCs. These TCRs come from a human donor in good health. Each CDR3 is given with its conserved first and last residue. D genes are given only for firm matches. Clone sizes are given selectively: once, few, many, or a class where the clone is expanded.

d_gene: .
j_gene: TRBJ1-5
v_gene: TRBV30
abundance: .
CDR3nt: TGTGCCTGGGGGCATAAGCAGCCCCAGCATTTT
CDR3aa: CAWGHKQPQHF

d_gene: TRBD2
j_gene: TRBJ2-2
v_gene: TRBV5-1
abundance: .
CDR3nt: TGCGCCAGCAGCTTGAAGTGGGGGGGGACCGGGGAGCTGTTTTTT
CDR3aa: CASSLKWGGTGELFF

d_gene: TRBD2
j_gene: TRBJ2-3
v_gene: TRBV27
abundance: .
CDR3nt: TGTGCCAGCAGTCACGGGGGGGCCGTAGCAGATACGCAGTATTTT
CDR3aa: CASSHGGAVADTQYF

d_gene: TRBD2
j_gene: TRBJ2-4
v_gene: TRBV5-1
abundance: few
CDR3nt: TGCGCCAGCAGCCAGTGGACACCGGGACTAGTGAGGTACATTCAGTACTTC
CDR3aa: CASSQWTPGLVRYIQYF

d_gene: .
j_gene: TRBJ1-5
v_gene: TRBV7-2
abundance: few
CDR3nt: TGTGCCAGCAGCTTAGAACCCGGGGGCAATCAGCCCCAGCATTTT
CDR3aa: CASSLEPGGNQPQHF

d_gene: .
j_gene: TRBJ2-7
v_gene: TRBV4-2
abundance: once
CDR3nt: TGTGCCAGCAGCCAAGATGTTCAGGGTACTTACGAGCAGTACTTC
CDR3aa: CASSQDVQGTYEQYF

d_gene: TRBD2
j_gene: TRBJ2-1
v_gene: TRBV6-6
abundance: .
CDR3nt: TGTGCCAGCAGTTACAAGACTAGCGGGAGCAATGAGCAGTTCTTC
CDR3aa: CASSYKTSGSNEQFF

d_gene: TRBD1
j_gene: TRBJ1-1
v_gene: TRBV28
abundance: .
CDR3nt: TGTGCCAGCAGTCCCGAGACAGGGGCGGACACTGAAGCTTTCTTT
CDR3aa: CASSPETGADTEAFF

d_gene: .
j_gene: TRBJ2-1
v_gene: TRBV5-1
abundance: .
CDR3nt: TGCGCCAGCAGCTTGGCCAACAATGAGCAGTTCTTC
CDR3aa: CASSLANNEQFF

d_gene: .
j_gene: TRBJ1-2
v_gene: TRBV6-6
abundance: .
CDR3nt: TGTGCCAGCAGTTACTCGAATAACCCCAGTAACTATGGCTACACCTTC
CDR3aa: CASSYSNNPSNYGYTF

d_gene: TRBD2
j_gene: TRBJ2-2
v_gene: TRBV11-1
abundance: once
CDR3nt: TGTGCCAGCAGCTGGACTAGCGGGGGACTGATAGGAGGGGAGCTGTTTTTT
CDR3aa: CASSWTSGGLIGGELFF

d_gene: .
j_gene: TRBJ2-1
v_gene: TRBV27
abundance: .
CDR3nt: TGTGCCAGCAGTTTTTACGGGAGCTCGAATGAGCAGTTCTTC
CDR3aa: CASSFYGSSNEQFF

d_gene: TRBD1
j_gene: TRBJ1-1
v_gene: TRBV28
abundance: .
CDR3nt: TGTGCCAGCAAACACCGGGACAGGGGGCTACCCACTGAAGCTTTCTTT
CDR3aa: CASKHRDRGLPTEAFF

d_gene: .
j_gene: TRBJ1-2
v_gene: TRBV28
abundance: .
CDR3nt: TGTGCCAGCAGTTGGGTGGGGGCCACAGGGAACTATGGCTACACCTTC
CDR3aa: CASSWVGATGNYGYTF

d_gene: TRBD1
j_gene: TRBJ1-4
v_gene: TRBV7-9
abundance: .
CDR3nt: TGTGCCAGCAGCTTGGGGACAGTAGCGGAAAAACTGTTTTTT
CDR3aa: CASSLGTVAEKLFF

d_gene: TRBD2
j_gene: TRBJ2-2
v_gene: TRBV5-4
abundance: .
CDR3nt: TGTGCCAGCAGCTTGGGGGGAGGGACGAACACCGGGGAGCTGTTTTTT
CDR3aa: CASSLGGGTNTGELFF

d_gene: TRBD1
j_gene: TRBJ2-3
v_gene: TRBV5-6
abundance: .
CDR3nt: TGTGCCAGCAGCTTGGGACAGGGTTATAGCACAGATACGCAGTATTTT
CDR3aa: CASSLGQGYSTDTQYF

d_gene: .
j_gene: TRBJ1-2
v_gene: TRBV5-4
abundance: .
CDR3nt: TGTGCCAGCAGCTTCCCGACAGATCATCCCTATGGCTACACCTTC
CDR3aa: CASSFPTDHPYGYTF

d_gene: TRBD1
j_gene: TRBJ1-2
v_gene: TRBV6-5
abundance: .
CDR3nt: TGTGCCAGCAGTCCCGGGACAGCGAAGAACTATGGCTACACCTTC
CDR3aa: CASSPGTAKNYGYTF

d_gene: .
j_gene: TRBJ1-6
v_gene: TRBV6-5
abundance: .
CDR3nt: TGTGCCAGCAGTTACAAGAAAGAAAACAGGTCACCCCTCCACTTT
CDR3aa: CASSYKKENRSPLHF

d_gene: .
j_gene: TRBJ1-3
v_gene: TRBV6-5
abundance: .
CDR3nt: TGTGCCAGCTATCAGGGTCCGGAGCCTGGAAACACCATATATTTT
CDR3aa: CASYQGPEPGNTIYF

d_gene: TRBD1
j_gene: TRBJ1-1
v_gene: TRBV7-9
abundance: .
CDR3nt: TGTGCCAGCAGCTTATTAGGGGGCTCGAACACTGAAGCTTTCTTT
CDR3aa: CASSLLGGSNTEAFF

d_gene: .
j_gene: TRBJ2-7
v_gene: TRBV2
abundance: .
CDR3nt: TGTGCCAGCGTAGACAGAAGCTCCTACGAGCAGTACTTC
CDR3aa: CASVDRSSYEQYF

d_gene: TRBD1
j_gene: TRBJ2-3
v_gene: TRBV2
abundance: .
CDR3nt: TGTGCCAGCAGTGGCCAAGGGACAGCCATCCTGCGGGATACGCAGTATTTT
CDR3aa: CASSGQGTAILRDTQYF

d_gene: TRBD1
j_gene: TRBJ1-5
v_gene: TRBV30
abundance: .
CDR3nt: TGTGCCTGGAGTGTAGGGGACAGTAGCAATCAGCCCCAGCATTTT
CDR3aa: CAWSVGDSSNQPQHF

d_gene: .
j_gene: TRBJ1-6
v_gene: TRBV14
abundance: .
CDR3nt: TGTGCCAGCAGCCATCTCGGGAATTCACCCCTCCACTTT
CDR3aa: CASSHLGNSPLHF

d_gene: TRBD1
j_gene: TRBJ1-5
v_gene: TRBV6-4
abundance: .
CDR3nt: TGTGCCAGCAGAGAACAGGGGAATAGCAATCAGCCCCAGCATTTT
CDR3aa: CASREQGNSNQPQHF

d_gene: TRBD1
j_gene: TRBJ1-1
v_gene: TRBV5-1
abundance: .
CDR3nt: TGCGCCAGCAGCTTGGGACAGGGGGGCACTGAAGCTTTCTTT
CDR3aa: CASSLGQGGTEAFF

d_gene: .
j_gene: TRBJ2-2
v_gene: TRBV25-1
abundance: .
CDR3nt: TGTGCCAGCAGTCCCTTCACCGGGGAGCTGTTTTTT
CDR3aa: CASSPFTGELFF

d_gene: .
j_gene: TRBJ1-4
v_gene: TRBV7-8
abundance: .
CDR3nt: TGTGCCAGCAGCCCCAGAGCGGGGCTCCATGAAAAACTGTTTTTT
CDR3aa: CASSPRAGLHEKLFF

d_gene: .
j_gene: TRBJ2-5
v_gene: TRBV29-1
abundance: .
CDR3nt: TGCAGCGCCTCCGGTCCCTTAGAGCAGTACTTC
CDR3aa: CSASGPLEQYF

d_gene: .
j_gene: TRBJ2-3
v_gene: TRBV15
abundance: .
CDR3nt: TGTGCCACCAGCAGGGCGCCCACAGGAACCACAGATACGCAGTATTTT
CDR3aa: CATSRAPTGTTDTQYF

d_gene: .
j_gene: TRBJ2-3
v_gene: TRBV7-3
abundance: .
CDR3nt: TGTGCCAGCAGCTTAATGAGGGCTGAAACGCAGTATTTT
CDR3aa: CASSLMRAETQYF

d_gene: .
j_gene: TRBJ2-3
v_gene: TRBV6-1
abundance: once
CDR3nt: TGTGCCAGCAGTGACGTGGGACACGGCACAGATACGCAGTATTTT
CDR3aa: CASSDVGHGTDTQYF

d_gene: .
j_gene: TRBJ1-2
v_gene: TRBV14
abundance: few
CDR3nt: TGTGCCAGCAGCCAAGCAGGTGGCTACACCTTC
CDR3aa: CASSQAGGYTF

d_gene: TRBD1
j_gene: TRBJ1-1
v_gene: TRBV7-2
abundance: .
CDR3nt: TGTGCCAGCAGCCCACTTCACAGGGGCGGGACTGAAGCTTTCTTT
CDR3aa: CASSPLHRGGTEAFF

d_gene: TRBD1
j_gene: TRBJ1-5
v_gene: TRBV4-1
abundance: .
CDR3nt: TGCGCCAGCAGCCAAGACCCATGGAGGGCAGGGGGCCGGCCCCAGCATTTT
CDR3aa: CASSQDPWRAGGRPQHF

d_gene: .
j_gene: TRBJ1-5
v_gene: TRBV30
abundance: .
CDR3nt: TGTGCCTGGAGTGTGAGGACTAGCGACCCTAATCAGCCCCAGCATTTT
CDR3aa: CAWSVRTSDPNQPQHF

d_gene: .
j_gene: TRBJ2-3
v_gene: TRBV29-1
abundance: .
CDR3nt: TGCAGCGTTGATGGGTGGAGGGCAGGGGGTAGCACAGATACGCAGTATTTT
CDR3aa: CSVDGWRAGGSTDTQYF

d_gene: .
j_gene: TRBJ2-6
v_gene: TRBV5-6
abundance: .
CDR3nt: TGTGCCAGCAGCTGGGGGGGGGCCCGCTCTGGGGCCAACGTCCTGACTTTC
CDR3aa: CASSWGGARSGANVLTF

d_gene: .
j_gene: TRBJ2-2
v_gene: TRBV19
abundance: .
CDR3nt: TGTGCCAGTAAGGCTAGCGCTAACACCGGGGAGCTGTTTTTT
CDR3aa: CASKASANTGELFF

d_gene: .
j_gene: TRBJ2-3
v_gene: TRBV9
abundance: .
CDR3nt: TGTGCCAGCAGCGGCGATCTCATTACGCAGTATTTT
CDR3aa: CASSGDLITQYF

d_gene: .
j_gene: TRBJ2-5
v_gene: TRBV27
abundance: .
CDR3nt: TGTGCCAGCAGTTGGGGGGAGAGGGAAGGAGAGACCCAGTACTTC
CDR3aa: CASSWGEREGETQYF

d_gene: .
j_gene: TRBJ2-7
v_gene: TRBV6-6
abundance: .
CDR3nt: TGTGCCAGCAGTGCAGGGGCCCCCTCCTCCTACGAGCAGTACTTC
CDR3aa: CASSAGAPSSYEQYF

d_gene: TRBD1
j_gene: TRBJ1-5
v_gene: TRBV5-6
abundance: .
CDR3nt: TGTGCCAGCAGCCGATACTATCAGGGGGCGAGCAATCAGCCCCAGCATTTT
CDR3aa: CASSRYYQGASNQPQHF

d_gene: TRBD2
j_gene: TRBJ2-3
v_gene: TRBV5-6
abundance: .
CDR3nt: TGTGCCAGCAGTTCCGGGACCCTCCGACCCGGGGGGTCGCAGTATTTT
CDR3aa: CASSSGTLRPGGSQYF

d_gene: TRBD1
j_gene: TRBJ2-5
v_gene: TRBV13
abundance: .
CDR3nt: TGTGCCAGCAGCTTCAGACAGGGGCGAGGAGAGACCCAGTACTTC
CDR3aa: CASSFRQGRGETQYF

d_gene: TRBD2
j_gene: TRBJ2-1
v_gene: TRBV7-3
abundance: .
CDR3nt: TGTGCCAGCAGCTTATCGGGAGGCCCCTACAATGAGCAGTTCTTC
CDR3aa: CASSLSGGPYNEQFF

d_gene: TRBD2
j_gene: TRBJ2-1
v_gene: TRBV5-6
abundance: .
CDR3nt: TGTGCCAGCAGCTTGTATGGGAGCGGGAGCTCCTACAATGAGCAGTTCTTC
CDR3aa: CASSLYGSGSSYNEQFF

d_gene: TRBD2
j_gene: TRBJ2-7
v_gene: TRBV27
abundance: .
CDR3nt: TGTGCCAGCAGCAATCGGGGGGCCTACGAGCAGTACTTC
CDR3aa: CASSNRGAYEQYF

d_gene: .
j_gene: TRBJ1-4
v_gene: TRBV29-1
abundance: .
CDR3nt: TGCAGCGTTGGAGGAGATTCATCAACTAATGAAAAACTGTTTTTT
CDR3aa: CSVGGDSSTNEKLFF

d_gene: .
j_gene: TRBJ2-5
v_gene: TRBV28
abundance: .
CDR3nt: TGTGCCAGCAGTTCATCGATACAGGGAAGCCAAGAGACCCAGTACTTC
CDR3aa: CASSSSIQGSQETQYF

d_gene: .
j_gene: TRBJ2-7
v_gene: TRBV5-4
abundance: .
CDR3nt: TGTGCCAGCAGTTTAAATCCGGGAGCCTCAGACGAGCAGTACTTC
CDR3aa: CASSLNPGASDEQYF

d_gene: .
j_gene: TRBJ1-6
v_gene: TRBV7-3
abundance: .
CDR3nt: TGTGCCAGCAGTCCAGACGGGAATTCACCCCTCCACTTT
CDR3aa: CASSPDGNSPLHF

d_gene: .
j_gene: TRBJ1-3
v_gene: TRBV9
abundance: .
CDR3nt: TGTGCCAGCAGCGCTATTACAGGAGCCTCTGGAAACACCATATATTTT
CDR3aa: CASSAITGASGNTIYF

d_gene: TRBD2
j_gene: TRBJ2-5
v_gene: TRBV5-1
abundance: .
CDR3nt: TGCGCCAGCAACCTTGGGTTTGCGGGAGTAGGGGAAGAGACCCAGTACTTC
CDR3aa: CASNLGFAGVGEETQYF

d_gene: .
j_gene: TRBJ2-6
v_gene: TRBV28
abundance: .
CDR3nt: TGTGCCAGCAGTTTTGGGGGGGGCGGGGCCAACGTCCTGACTTTT
CDR3aa: CASSFGGGGANVLTF

d_gene: .
j_gene: TRBJ2-2
v_gene: TRBV11-2
abundance: .
CDR3nt: TGTGCCAGCAGCTTTACGGGGACCGGGGAGCTGTTTTTT
CDR3aa: CASSFTGTGELFF

d_gene: TRBD1
j_gene: TRBJ1-1
v_gene: TRBV7-3
abundance: .
CDR3nt: TGTGCCAGCCGACAGGGACCGAACACTGAAGCTTTCTTT
CDR3aa: CASRQGPNTEAFF